The rows below give T cell receptor beta chains drawn from one sample of a study of T cell repertoires in ileal Crohn's disease. The table came from immunoSEQ multiplex PCR; TCRdb's copy has only in-frame clones and leaves some out. The sample includes 9,500 to 13,000 clones, roughly four fifths of them seen just once. The sequenced sample was ileal tissue. The receptors stem from an adult with Crohn's disease. CDR3s include the opening cysteine and the closing phenylalanine or tryptophan. D genes are given only for firm matches. Some rows mark clone size as missing; the rest say once, few, many or name a class of expanded clone.

J,size,D,V,DNA,CDR3
TRBJ2-1,NA,TRBD2,TRBV7-3,TGTGCCAGCAGCGAAAGCGGGGGGGTCTTTGAGCAGTTCTTC,CASSESGGVFEQFF
TRBJ2-7,NA,NA,TRBV30,TGTGCCTGGAGTGTACCAGGGATCGAGCAGTACTTC,CAWSVPGIEQYF
TRBJ2-7,NA,NA,TRBV11-1,TGTGCCAGCAGCTTTGGTAGCTCCTACGAGCAGTACTTC,CASSFGSSYEQYF
TRBJ1-2,NA,NA,TRBV5-4,TGTGCCAGCAGCGCGGGGAACTATGGCTACACCTTC,CASSAGNYGYTF
TRBJ1-2,NA,NA,TRBV9,TGTGCCAGCAGCCCGGTGGGGCCTAACTATGGCTACACCTTC,CASSPVGPNYGYTF
TRBJ2-1,NA,TRBD2,TRBV4-3,TGCGCCAGCAGCCAACGAAGACTAGCGGGATACAATGAGCAGTTCTTC,CASSQRRLAGYNEQFF
TRBJ2-3,NA,TRBD2,TRBV7-2,TGTGCCAGCAGGCGGGGGGGGAGAAGCACAGATACGCAGTATTTT,CASRRGGRSTDTQYF
TRBJ1-2,NA,TRBD1,TRBV6-5,TGTGCCAGCAGTTCGTCGACAGGGCGGGATGGCTACACCTTC,CASSSSTGRDGYTF
TRBJ1-1,NA,TRBD1,TRBV5-4,TGTGCCAGCAGCTCCACAGGGGGCAACACTGAAGCTTTCTTT,CASSSTGGNTEAFF
TRBJ2-3,NA,NA,TRBV30,TGTGCCTGGAGTTCGTCGGACCGCGGGACGCAGTATTTT,CAWSSSDRGTQYF
TRBJ2-3,NA,NA,TRBV7-9,TGTGCCAGCAGCTTAGCACAGAACACAGATACGCAGTATTTT,CASSLAQNTDTQYF
TRBJ1-2,NA,NA,TRBV28,TGTGCCAGCCGGCGGGTAGCTAACTATGGCTACACCTTC,CASRRVANYGYTF
TRBJ1-1,few,NA,TRBV28,TGTGCCAGCAGTTTACGTCGGGCTGAAGCTTTCTTT,CASSLRRAEAFF
TRBJ2-7,NA,NA,TRBV18,TGTGCCAGCTCACTGTCTAGAGAAGAGCAGTACTTC,CASSLSREEQYF
TRBJ2-7,NA,TRBD2,TRBV6-6,TGTGCCAGCGAGGGCGGGGGGATGGGCGAGCAGTACTTC,CASEGGGMGEQYF
TRBJ1-3,NA,TRBD1,TRBV18,TGTGCCAGCTCATCCCGGGACAGCTGGAAAAACACCATATATTTT,CASSSRDSWKNTIYF
TRBJ2-7,NA,NA,TRBV10-3,TGTGCCATCAGTGAGCCCCTCCTCTACGAGCAGTACTTC,CAISEPLLYEQYF
TRBJ2-7,once,NA,TRBV6-1,TGTGCCCTTAGGGAGACGCAGTACTTC,CALRETQYF
TRBJ2-7,NA,NA,TRBV30,TGTGCCTCGTTCGCGGCAGGGGAACAGTACTTC,CASFAAGEQYF
TRBJ1-1,NA,NA,TRBV4-3,TGCGCCAGCAGCCAAGAAGGAGACCTGAACACTGAAGCTTTCTTT,CASSQEGDLNTEAFF
TRBJ1-2,NA,NA,TRBV6-6,TGTGCCAGCAGTTCACAGGGTAACTATGGCTACACCTTC,CASSSQGNYGYTF
TRBJ2-4,NA,TRBD2,TRBV4-2,TGTGCCAGCAGCCAGGATAGCGGGGCTGGCACCAAAAACATTCAGTACTTC,CASSQDSGAGTKNIQYF
TRBJ2-5,NA,TRBD2,TRBV4-2,TGTGCCAGCAGCCAAGCCAGTCTAGCGGGGGGCTTCCAAGAGACCCAGTACTTC,CASSQASLAGGFQETQYF
TRBJ1-2,NA,NA,TRBV5-1,TGCGCCAGCAGCTTGGACGGGGAGGTAAACTATGGCTACACCTTC,CASSLDGEVNYGYTF
TRBJ2-1,NA,NA,TRBV6-4,TGTGCCAGCAGTGACTCGCCGTCCGGTGAGCAGTTCTTC,CASSDSPSGEQFF
TRBJ1-2,NA,TRBD1,TRBV30,TGTGCCTGGAGTGGGAGGGGGCTGGGTGGCTACACCTTC,CAWSGRGLGGYTF
TRBJ1-1,NA,TRBD1,TRBV13,TGTGCCAGCAGCAAGACAGGGTATATTGAAGCTTTCTTT,CASSKTGYIEAFF
TRBJ2-7,few,NA,TRBV5-4,TGTGCCAGCAGCTGGTCACAGGGCTCCTCCTACGAGCAGTACTTC,CASSWSQGSSYEQYF
TRBJ2-6,NA,TRBD1,TRBV5-1,TGCGCCAGCAAACAGGGGTCTGGGGCCAACGTCCTGACTTTC,CASKQGSGANVLTF
TRBJ1-1,NA,NA,TRBV2,TGTGCCAGCAGGCCAGACAGGATTCTCACTGAAGCTTTCTTT,CASRPDRILTEAFF
TRBJ2-2,NA,NA,TRBV6-4,TGTGCCAGCAGCACCTCGAGCACCGGGGAGCTGTTTTTT,CASSTSSTGELFF
TRBJ1-1,NA,NA,TRBV10-3,TGTGCCGTGCTACCCGTGGGACCGCGGGGAACTGAAGCTTTCTTT,CAVLPVGPRGTEAFF
TRBJ2-5,NA,NA,TRBV5-4,TGTGCCAGTAGCTTGCAGGCTGAAGAGACCCAGTACTTC,CASSLQAEETQYF
TRBJ2-1,NA,NA,TRBV15,TGTGCCACCAGCAGAGATCTCGACAATGAGCAGTTCTTC,CATSRDLDNEQFF
TRBJ2-5,few,NA,TRBV7-2,TGTGCCAGCAGCTTCGCAGGGGAAGAGACCCAGTACTTC,CASSFAGEETQYF
TRBJ1-3,few,NA,TRBV5-4,TGTGCCAGCAGTCTAACAGCTGGAAACACCATATATTTT,CASSLTAGNTIYF
TRBJ1-2,NA,NA,TRBV28,TGTGCCCTCGGGGGGAGCAACTATGGCTACACCTTC,CALGGSNYGYTF